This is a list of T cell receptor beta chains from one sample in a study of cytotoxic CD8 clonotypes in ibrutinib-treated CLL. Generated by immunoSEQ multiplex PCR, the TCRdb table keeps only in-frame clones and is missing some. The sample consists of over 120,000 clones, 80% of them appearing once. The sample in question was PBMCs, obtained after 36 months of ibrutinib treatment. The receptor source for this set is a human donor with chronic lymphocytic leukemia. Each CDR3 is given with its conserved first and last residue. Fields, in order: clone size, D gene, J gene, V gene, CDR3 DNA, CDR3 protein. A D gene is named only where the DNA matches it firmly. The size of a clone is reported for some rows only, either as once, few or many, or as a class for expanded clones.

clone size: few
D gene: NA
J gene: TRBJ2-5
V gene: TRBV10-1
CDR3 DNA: TGCGCCAGCAGTGCTCAAGAGACCCAGTACTTC
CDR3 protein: CASSAQETQYF

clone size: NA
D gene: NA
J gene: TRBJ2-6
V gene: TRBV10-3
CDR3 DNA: TGTGCCATCAGTGCGGCTGGGGCCAACGTCCTGACTTTC
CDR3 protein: CAISAAGANVLTF

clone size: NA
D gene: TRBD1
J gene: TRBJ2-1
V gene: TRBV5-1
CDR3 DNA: TGCGCCAGCAGTGCTCCGGGACAGAGCTCCTACAATGAGCAGTTCTTC
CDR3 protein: CASSAPGQSSYNEQFF

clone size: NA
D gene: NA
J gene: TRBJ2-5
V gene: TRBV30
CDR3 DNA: TGTGCCTGGACCACCATGGCGGTGGGGTCGGAGACCCAGTACTTC
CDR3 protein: CAWTTMAVGSETQYF

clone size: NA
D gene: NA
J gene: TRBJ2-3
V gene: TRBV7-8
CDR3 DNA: TGTGCCAGCACCCCCTCCAGGGGCCTCCGCAGGGATACGCAGTATTTT
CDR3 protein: CASTPSRGLRRDTQYF

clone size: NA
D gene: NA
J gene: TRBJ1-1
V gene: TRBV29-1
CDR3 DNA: TGCAGCGTTGACAGGAGAGAAGCTTTCTTT
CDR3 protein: CSVDRREAFF

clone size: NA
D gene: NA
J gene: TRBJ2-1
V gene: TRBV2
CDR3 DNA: TGTGCCACCGGCGGGCAGGCCACCTACAATGAGCAGTTCTTC
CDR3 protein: CATGGQATYNEQFF

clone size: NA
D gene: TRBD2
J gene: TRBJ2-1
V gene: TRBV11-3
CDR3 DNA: TGTGCCAGCAGCGCCGGAACTAGCGGGAGGGCCGGGGATGAGCAGTTCTTC
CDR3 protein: CASSAGTSGRAGDEQFF

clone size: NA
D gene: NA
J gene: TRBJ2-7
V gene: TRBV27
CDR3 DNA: TGTGCCAGCAGTCGGATAGCGGACGCTTTCTACGAGCAGTACTTC
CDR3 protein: CASSRIADAFYEQYF

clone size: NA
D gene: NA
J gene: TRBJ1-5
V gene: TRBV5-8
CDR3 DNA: TGTGCCAGCTCCCTGTGGGGACGCAATCAGCCCCAGCATTTT
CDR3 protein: CASSLWGRNQPQHF

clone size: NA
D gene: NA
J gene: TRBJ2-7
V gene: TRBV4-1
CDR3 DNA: TGCGCCAGCAGCCAAGTAAGCCGGGACGGACTCTACGAGCAGTACTTC
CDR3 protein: CASSQVSRDGLYEQYF

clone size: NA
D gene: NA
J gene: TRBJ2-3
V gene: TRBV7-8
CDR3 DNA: TGTGCCAGCAGCCTTAAACCGGGGGATACGCAGTATTTT
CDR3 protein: CASSLKPGDTQYF

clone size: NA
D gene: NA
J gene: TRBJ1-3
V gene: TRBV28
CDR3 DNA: TGTGCCAGCGGTAGGGGGTCCGGAAACACCATATATTTT
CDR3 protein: CASGRGSGNTIYF

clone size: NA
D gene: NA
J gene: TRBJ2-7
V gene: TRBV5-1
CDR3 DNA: TGCGCCAGCAGCTACCAGGCGAGCTCCTACGAGCAGTACTTC
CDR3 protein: CASSYQASSYEQYF

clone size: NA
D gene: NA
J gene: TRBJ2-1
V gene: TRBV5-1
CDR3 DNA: TGCGCCAGCATGAGGGTGGTCAATGAGCAGTTCTTC
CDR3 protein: CASMRVVNEQFF

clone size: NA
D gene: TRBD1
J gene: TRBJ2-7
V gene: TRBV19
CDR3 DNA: TGTGCCAGTAGTATAGCTGGGACAGCAAGTTACGAGCAGTACTTC
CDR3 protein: CASSIAGTASYEQYF

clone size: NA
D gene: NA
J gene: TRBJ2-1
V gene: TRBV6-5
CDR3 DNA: TGTGCCAGCAGTTACGATTCGCCTCCCCGCAATGAGCAGTTCTTC
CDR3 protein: CASSYDSPPRNEQFF

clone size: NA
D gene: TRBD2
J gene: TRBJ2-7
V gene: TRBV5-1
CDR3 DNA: TGCGCCAGCAGCTCTACGCTAGCGGGGGGCTACGAGCAGTACTTC
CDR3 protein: CASSSTLAGGYEQYF

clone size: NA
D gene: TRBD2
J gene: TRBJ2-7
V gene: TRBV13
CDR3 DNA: TGTGCCAGCAGCATCAGACCGGGACTAGCGGGGCACGAGCAGTACTTC
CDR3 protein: CASSIRPGLAGHEQYF

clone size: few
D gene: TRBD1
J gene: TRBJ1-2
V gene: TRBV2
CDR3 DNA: TGTGCCAGCAACGAGAGGGGGCTCGGTGGCTACACCTTC
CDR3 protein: CASNERGLGGYTF

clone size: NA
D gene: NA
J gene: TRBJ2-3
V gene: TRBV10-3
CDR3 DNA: TGTGCCATCAGTGAGGGGGGTTTGAGTGTTCGGGATACGCAGTATTTT
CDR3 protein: CAISEGGLSVRDTQYF

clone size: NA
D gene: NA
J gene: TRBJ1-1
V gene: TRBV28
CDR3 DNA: TGTGCCAGCAGTTCCCGAATGAGGGGCCCTGAAGCTTTCTTT
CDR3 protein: CASSSRMRGPEAFF

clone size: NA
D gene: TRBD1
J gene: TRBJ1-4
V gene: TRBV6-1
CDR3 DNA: TGTGCCAGCAGTGATTTTTCCGGGACAGGACTTGCGAAACTGTTTTTT
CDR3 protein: CASSDFSGTGLAKLFF

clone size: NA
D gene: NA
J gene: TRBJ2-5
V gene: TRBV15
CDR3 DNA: TGTGCCACCAGTAACGGCGGGGCGGGTCAGACCCAGTACTTC
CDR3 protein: CATSNGGAGQTQYF

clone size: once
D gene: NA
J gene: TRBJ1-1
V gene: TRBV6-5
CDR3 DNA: TGTGCCAGCAGTGAACTGGGTGAAGCTTTCTTT
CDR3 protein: CASSELGEAFF

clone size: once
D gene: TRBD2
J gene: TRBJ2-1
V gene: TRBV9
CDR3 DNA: TGTGCCAGCAGCGTAGTTGGGAGGGCCGGCTACAATGAGCAGTTCTTC
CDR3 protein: CASSVVGRAGYNEQFF

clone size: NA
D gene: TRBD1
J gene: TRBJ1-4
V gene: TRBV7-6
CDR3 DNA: TGTGCCAGCAGCCCCCGGGACAGGAATGAAAAACTGTTTTTT
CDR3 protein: CASSPRDRNEKLFF

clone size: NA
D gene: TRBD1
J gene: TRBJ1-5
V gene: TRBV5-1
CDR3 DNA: TGCGCCAGCAGCTTGCAGGGGGCGCCAGGTCAGCCCCAGCATTTT
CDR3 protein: CASSLQGAPGQPQHF

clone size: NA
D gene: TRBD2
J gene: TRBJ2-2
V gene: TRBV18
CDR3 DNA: TGTGCCAGCTCACCCCCGGGTAGCGGGAACGGCGGGGAGCTGTTTTTT
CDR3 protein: CASSPPGSGNGGELFF